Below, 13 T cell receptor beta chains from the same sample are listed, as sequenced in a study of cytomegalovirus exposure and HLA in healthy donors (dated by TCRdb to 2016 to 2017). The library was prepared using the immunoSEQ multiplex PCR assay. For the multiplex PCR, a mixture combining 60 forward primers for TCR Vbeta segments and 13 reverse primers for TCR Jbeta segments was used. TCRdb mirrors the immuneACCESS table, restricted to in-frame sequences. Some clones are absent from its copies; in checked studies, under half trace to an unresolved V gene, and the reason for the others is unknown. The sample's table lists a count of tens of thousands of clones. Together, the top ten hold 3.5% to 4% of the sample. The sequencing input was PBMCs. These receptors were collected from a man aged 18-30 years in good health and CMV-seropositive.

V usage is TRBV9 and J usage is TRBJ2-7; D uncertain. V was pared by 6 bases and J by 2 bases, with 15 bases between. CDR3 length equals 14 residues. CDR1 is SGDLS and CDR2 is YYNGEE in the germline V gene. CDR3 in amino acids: CASTPREAPYEQYF. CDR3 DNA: TGTGCCAGCACCCCCCGTGAGGCCCCCTACGAGCAGTACTTC.

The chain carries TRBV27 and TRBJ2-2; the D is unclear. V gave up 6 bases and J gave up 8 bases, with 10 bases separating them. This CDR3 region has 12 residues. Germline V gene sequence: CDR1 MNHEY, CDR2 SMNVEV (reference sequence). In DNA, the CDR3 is TGTGCCAGCAGCCCTCGGTGGGGGGAGCTGTTTTTT. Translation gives CASSPRWGELFF.

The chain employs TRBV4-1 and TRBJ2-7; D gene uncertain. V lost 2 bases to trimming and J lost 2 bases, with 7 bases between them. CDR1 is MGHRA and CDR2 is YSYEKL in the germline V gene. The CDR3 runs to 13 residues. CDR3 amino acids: CASSQTVAYEQYF. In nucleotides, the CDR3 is TGCGCCAGCAGCCAAACGGTGGCCTACGAGCAGTACTTC.

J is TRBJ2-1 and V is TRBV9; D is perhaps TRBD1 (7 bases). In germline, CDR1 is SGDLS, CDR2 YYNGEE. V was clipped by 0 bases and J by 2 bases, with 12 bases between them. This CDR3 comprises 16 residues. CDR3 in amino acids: CASSVEQGGAYNEQFF. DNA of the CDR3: TGTGCCAGCAGCGTAGAGCAGGGGGGCGCCTACAATGAGCAGTTCTTC.

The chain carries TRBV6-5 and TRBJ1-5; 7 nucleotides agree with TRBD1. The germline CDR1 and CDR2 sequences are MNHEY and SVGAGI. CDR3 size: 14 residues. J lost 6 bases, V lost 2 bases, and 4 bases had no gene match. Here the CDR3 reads CASSYRGPGQPQHF. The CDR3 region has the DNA TGTGCCAGCAGTTACAGGGGGCCGGGTCAGCCCCAGCATTTT.

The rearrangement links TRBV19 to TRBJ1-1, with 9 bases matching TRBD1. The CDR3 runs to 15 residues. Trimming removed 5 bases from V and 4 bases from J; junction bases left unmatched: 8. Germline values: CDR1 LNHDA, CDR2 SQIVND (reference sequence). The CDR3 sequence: CASSPSTGGRTEAFF. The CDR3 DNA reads TGTGCCAGTAGTCCCTCGACAGGGGGACGCACTGAAGCTTTCTTT.

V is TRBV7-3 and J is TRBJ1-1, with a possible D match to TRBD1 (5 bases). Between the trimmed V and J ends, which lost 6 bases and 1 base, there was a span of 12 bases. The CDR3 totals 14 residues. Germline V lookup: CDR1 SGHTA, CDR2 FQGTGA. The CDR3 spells CASRTDSTNTEAFF. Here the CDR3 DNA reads TGTGCCAGCAGGACCGACAGCACGAACACTGAAGCTTTCTTT.

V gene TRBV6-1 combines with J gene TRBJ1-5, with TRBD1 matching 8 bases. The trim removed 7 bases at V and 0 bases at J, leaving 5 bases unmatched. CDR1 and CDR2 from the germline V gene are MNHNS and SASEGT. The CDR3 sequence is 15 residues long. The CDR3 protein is CASTTGGPSNQPQHF. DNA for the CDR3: TGTGCCAGCACAACAGGGGGGCCTAGCAATCAGCCCCAGCATTTT.

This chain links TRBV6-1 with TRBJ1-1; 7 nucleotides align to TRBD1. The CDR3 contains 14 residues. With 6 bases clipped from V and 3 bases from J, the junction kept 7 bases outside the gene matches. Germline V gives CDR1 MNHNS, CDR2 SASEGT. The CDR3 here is CASSATGWDTEAFF. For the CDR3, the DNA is TGTGCCAGCAGCGCGACAGGGTGGGACACTGAAGCTTTCTTT.

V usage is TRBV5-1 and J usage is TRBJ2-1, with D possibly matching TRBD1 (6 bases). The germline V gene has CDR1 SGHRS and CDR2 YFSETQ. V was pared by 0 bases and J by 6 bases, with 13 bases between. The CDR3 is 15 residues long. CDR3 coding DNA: TGCGCCAGCAGCTTGGACAGGGTCGTCCTCAATGAGCAGTTCTTC. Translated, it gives CASSLDRVVLNEQFF. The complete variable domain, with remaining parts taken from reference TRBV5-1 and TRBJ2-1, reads KAGVTQTPRYLIKTRGQQVTLSCSPISGHRSVSWYQQTPGQGLQFLFEYFSETQRNKGNFPGRFSGRQFSNSRSEMNVSTLELGDSALYLCASSLDRVVLNEQFFGPGTRLTVL.

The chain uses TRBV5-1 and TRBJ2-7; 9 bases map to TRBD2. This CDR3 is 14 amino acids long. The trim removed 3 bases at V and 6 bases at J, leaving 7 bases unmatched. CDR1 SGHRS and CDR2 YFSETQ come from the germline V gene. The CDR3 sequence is CASSSIAGDIEQYF. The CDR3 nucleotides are TGCGCCAGCAGCTCCATAGCGGGAGATATCGAGCAGTACTTC.

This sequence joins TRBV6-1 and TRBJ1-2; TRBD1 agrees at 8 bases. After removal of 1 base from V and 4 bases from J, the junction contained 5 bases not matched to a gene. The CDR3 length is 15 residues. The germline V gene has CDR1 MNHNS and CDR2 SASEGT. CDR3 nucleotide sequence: TGTGCCAGCAGTGAAGGGACAGGGTTAGCCTATGGCTACACCTTC. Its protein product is CASSEGTGLAYGYTF.

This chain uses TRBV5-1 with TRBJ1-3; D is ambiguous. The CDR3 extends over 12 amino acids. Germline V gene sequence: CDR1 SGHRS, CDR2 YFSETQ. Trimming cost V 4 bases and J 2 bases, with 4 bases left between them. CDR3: CASSPAGNTIYF. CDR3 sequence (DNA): TGCGCCAGCAGCCCAGCTGGAAACACCATATATTTT.